Sequencing of this TCR beta chain was carried out in a study of blood T cell repertoires in COVID-19. Overall study: The origin of the acute and convalescent COVID-19 samples was the United States, Italy and Spain. PBMCs, B-cell-depleted T cells, or T cells were the source of the cDNA or gDNA that made up the material.

How the authors handled the data: How many nucleated cells were present was estimated from reference gene primer amplification. Data came from immunoSEQ multiplex PCR; TCRdb stores just in-frame clones and leaves some out. The V and J calls and clone size were taken over from that table, and D and trimming were inferred from the DNA. The sample gives 95,000 to 150,000 clones, more than 70% of which show up once; more than 0.9% is in the top ten. Losses at the gene ends were 1 base for V and 3 bases for J; bases not matched to a gene: 3. The CDR3 spans 15 residues. Germline CDR1 KGHSH, CDR2 LQKENI. The J gene is TRBJ2-5, the V gene TRBV18, with 9 bases matching TRBD2. Sequenced input: peripheral blood. The sequence was obtained from a woman aged 80 or over with acute or convalescent COVID-19. The CDR3 nucleotides read TGTGCCAGCTCACCACTAGCGGGGGAGAAAGAGACCCAGTACTTC. Translated, it gives CASSPLAGEKETQYF. Based on the CDR3 plus reference TRBV18 and TRBJ2-5, the full variable domain is NAGVMQNPRHLVRRRGQEARLRCSPMKGHSHVYWYRQLPEEGLKFMVYLQKENIIDESGMPKERFSAEFPKEGPSILRIQQVVRGDSAAYFCASSPLAGEKETQYFGPGTRLLVL.